Listed below are T cell receptor beta chains from one sample, sequenced in a study of response to subunit inactivated influenza vaccine. One entry per CDR3 protein results from TCRdb running MiXCR on the RT-PCR reads. The repertoire holds around 530,000 distinct CDR3 sequences, with roughly 10% as singletons. Sample: PBMCs from blood, taken on the day of vaccination. All receptors come from a man aged 50 to 60 who received an inactivated influenza vaccine. Both conserved end residues are part of each CDR3. A D gene is named only where the DNA matches it firmly. Size is omitted from some rows. Given values are once, few, many or a class for expanded clones.

d_call: -; v_call: TRBV3-1; clone_size: -; j_call: TRBJ1-6; cdr3_aa: CASSQGGRIYNSPLHF; cdr3_nt: TGTGCCAGCAGCCAAGGGGGCAGGATTTATAATTCACCCCTCCACTTT
d_call: TRBD1; v_call: TRBV29-1; clone_size: few; j_call: TRBJ2-3; cdr3_aa: CSVSGTGGLWSTDTQYF; cdr3_nt: TGCAGCGTCTCCGGAACAGGGGGACTCTGGAGCACAGATACGCAGTATTTT
d_call: -; v_call: TRBV28; clone_size: -; j_call: TRBJ2-5; cdr3_aa: CASSSTISETQYF; cdr3_nt: TGTGCCAGCAGCTCCACCATTAGTGAGACCCAGTACTTC
d_call: TRBD2; v_call: TRBV20-1; clone_size: many; j_call: TRBJ2-1; cdr3_aa: CSVPGLAGVGSYNEQFF; cdr3_nt: TGCAGTGTACCGGGACTAGCGGGAGTTGGGTCCTACAATGAGCAGTTCTTC
d_call: TRBD2; v_call: TRBV29-1; clone_size: few; j_call: TRBJ2-7; cdr3_aa: CSVGLLAGEHEQYF; cdr3_nt: TGCAGCGTTGGGCTACTAGCGGGAGAGCACGAGCAGTACTTC
d_call: -; v_call: TRBV5-1; clone_size: few; j_call: TRBJ1-2; cdr3_aa: CASSSDSRHGYTF; cdr3_nt: TGCGCCAGCAGCTCGGACAGCAGACATGGCTACACCTTC
d_call: -; v_call: TRBV7-2; clone_size: -; j_call: TRBJ2-1; cdr3_aa: CASSWAGGLENEQFF; cdr3_nt: TGTGCCAGCAGCTGGGCCGGGGGACTGGAAAATGAGCAGTTCTTC
d_call: -; v_call: TRBV6-1; clone_size: -; j_call: TRBJ1-2; cdr3_aa: CASRAKEPNYGYTF; cdr3_nt: TGTGCCAGCAGAGCGAAGGAGCCTAACTATGGCTACACCTTC
d_call: TRBD1; v_call: TRBV20-1; clone_size: few; j_call: TRBJ2-7; cdr3_aa: CSAPGQGIYEQYF; cdr3_nt: TGCAGTGCCCCGGGACAGGGGATATACGAGCAGTACTTC
d_call: TRBD1; v_call: TRBV7-2; clone_size: -; j_call: TRBJ2-7; cdr3_aa: CASSFPRTGEIYEQYF; cdr3_nt: TGTGCCAGCAGCTTCCCTCGGACAGGGGAAATCTACGAGCAGTACTTC
d_call: -; v_call: TRBV7-2; clone_size: -; j_call: TRBJ2-2; cdr3_aa: CASSFQHHTGELFF; cdr3_nt: TGTGCCAGCAGCTTCCAACACCACACCGGGGAGCTGTTTTTT
d_call: -; v_call: TRBV4-1; clone_size: many; j_call: TRBJ2-1; cdr3_aa: CASSQADLLGSYNEQFF; cdr3_nt: TGCGCCAGCAGCCAAGCGGATTTATTAGGGTCCTACAATGAGCAGTTCTTC
d_call: -; v_call: TRBV30; clone_size: few; j_call: TRBJ2-7; cdr3_aa: CAWSGQGGYEQYF; cdr3_nt: TGTGCCTGGAGTGGTCAGGGGGGCTACGAGCAGTACTTC
d_call: TRBD2; v_call: TRBV7-2; clone_size: few; j_call: TRBJ2-2; cdr3_aa: CASSSSGVWAGELFF; cdr3_nt: TGTGCCAGCAGCAGTAGCGGGGTTTGGGCCGGGGAGCTGTTTTTT
d_call: -; v_call: TRBV20-1; clone_size: few; j_call: TRBJ2-7; cdr3_aa: CSAPRTSSRNEQYF; cdr3_nt: TGCAGTGCTCCTCGGACATCTAGCAGGAACGAGCAGTACTTC
d_call: TRBD2; v_call: TRBV12-5; clone_size: -; j_call: TRBJ2-7; cdr3_aa: CASGLVRGLAGGPSDEQYF; cdr3_nt: TGTGCTAGTGGTTTGGTCCGCGGGCTAGCGGGAGGGCCCTCTGACGAGCAGTACTTC
d_call: -; v_call: TRBV20-1; clone_size: few; j_call: TRBJ2-5; cdr3_aa: CSAGLETQYF; cdr3_nt: TGCAGTGCGGGGTTGGAGACCCAGTACTTC
d_call: -; v_call: TRBV20-1; clone_size: few; j_call: TRBJ2-1; cdr3_aa: CSARDLRRGSQDDEQFF; cdr3_nt: TGCAGTGCTAGAGATTTGAGAAGGGGCTCCCAGGACGACGAGCAGTTCTTC
d_call: -; v_call: TRBV29-1; clone_size: many; j_call: TRBJ1-5; cdr3_aa: CSVGDTSNQPQHF; cdr3_nt: TGCAGCGTCGGAGACACGAGCAATCAGCCCCAGCATTTT
d_call: -; v_call: TRBV12-3/TRBV12-4; clone_size: many; j_call: TRBJ2-3; cdr3_aa: CASSLSAVPDTQYF; cdr3_nt: TGTGCCAGCAGTTTGTCCGCCGTCCCGGATACGCAGTATTTT
d_call: TRBD1; v_call: TRBV5-1; clone_size: few; j_call: TRBJ2-5; cdr3_aa: CASSLTGTVGETQYF; cdr3_nt: TGCGCCAGCAGCCTGACCGGGACAGTCGGGGAGACCCAGTACTTC
d_call: -; v_call: TRBV7-8; clone_size: -; j_call: TRBJ2-7; cdr3_aa: CASSLLRDFYEQYF; cdr3_nt: TGTGCCAGCAGCTTATTGAGGGATTTTTACGAGCAGTACTTC
d_call: TRBD1; v_call: TRBV29-1; clone_size: -; j_call: TRBJ1-1; cdr3_aa: CSASGTGITEAFF; cdr3_nt: TGCAGCGCCTCCGGGACAGGGATTACTGAAGCTTTCTTT
d_call: TRBD1; v_call: TRBV11-1; clone_size: -; j_call: TRBJ2-6; cdr3_aa: CTSSRLTGGVSGANVLTF; cdr3_nt: TGTACCAGCAGTCGGCTGACAGGGGGTGTTTCTGGGGCCAACGTCCTGACTTTC
d_call: -; v_call: TRBV15; clone_size: few; j_call: TRBJ2-4; cdr3_aa: CATSLRGNIQYF; cdr3_nt: TGTGCCACCAGCTTACGGGGGAACATTCAGTACTTC
d_call: -; v_call: TRBV20-1; clone_size: few; j_call: TRBJ2-7; cdr3_aa: CSATASEQYF; cdr3_nt: TGCAGTGCTACAGCTTCCGAGCAGTACTTC
d_call: TRBD2; v_call: TRBV11-2; clone_size: -; j_call: TRBJ2-1; cdr3_aa: CASSKETGTSGMGGYNEQFF; cdr3_nt: TGTGCCAGCAGCAAAGAGACCGGGACTAGCGGCATGGGGGGCTACAATGAGCAGTTCTTC
d_call: -; v_call: TRBV12-3/TRBV12-4; clone_size: -; j_call: TRBJ2-2; cdr3_aa: CASSWGIYLRDNTNTGELFF; cdr3_nt: TGTGCCAGCAGTTGGGGGATTTATCTAAGGGACAACACGAACACCGGGGAGCTGTTTTTT
d_call: TRBD1; v_call: TRBV5-1; clone_size: -; j_call: TRBJ1-2; cdr3_aa: CASSGGTEHYGYTF; cdr3_nt: TGCGCCAGCAGCGGAGGGACAGAACACTATGGCTACACCTTC
d_call: TRBD2; v_call: TRBV6-2/TRBV6-3; clone_size: -; j_call: TRBJ2-7; cdr3_aa: CATQIAGIGEQYF; cdr3_nt: TGTGCCACCCAGATAGCGGGAATCGGCGAGCAGTACTTC
d_call: -; v_call: TRBV29-1; clone_size: many; j_call: TRBJ1-2; cdr3_aa: CSVPQYYGYTF; cdr3_nt: TGCAGCGTTCCACAGTACTATGGCTACACCTTC
d_call: -; v_call: TRBV16; clone_size: -; j_call: TRBJ2-1; cdr3_aa: CASSQSKGNEQFF; cdr3_nt: TGTGCCAGCAGCCAATCTAAAGGGAATGAGCAGTTCTTC
d_call: TRBD2; v_call: TRBV29-1; clone_size: few; j_call: TRBJ2-7; cdr3_aa: CSVVAGDVYEQYF; cdr3_nt: TGCAGCGTTGTGGCGGGAGATGTGTACGAGCAGTACTTC
d_call: TRBD1; v_call: TRBV12-3/TRBV12-4; clone_size: -; j_call: TRBJ2-5; cdr3_aa: CASSPTGMLETQYF; cdr3_nt: TGTGCCAGCAGTCCGACAGGGATGCTAGAGACCCAGTACTTC
d_call: -; v_call: TRBV25-1; clone_size: many; j_call: TRBJ1-2; cdr3_aa: CASSGYGYTF; cdr3_nt: TGTGCCAGCAGCGGATATGGCTACACCTTC
d_call: TRBD1; v_call: TRBV11-2; clone_size: many; j_call: TRBJ1-2; cdr3_aa: CASSRNRGRMRGYTF; cdr3_nt: TGTGCCAGCAGCCGCAACAGGGGGCGCATGAGGGGCTACACCTTC
d_call: TRBD1; v_call: TRBV7-9; clone_size: -; j_call: TRBJ1-6; cdr3_aa: CAGSKRDRVNSPLHF; cdr3_nt: TGTGCCGGCAGCAAACGGGACAGGGTGAATTCACCCCTCCACTTT
d_call: TRBD1; v_call: TRBV6-1; clone_size: many; j_call: TRBJ2-6; cdr3_aa: CASTRGDRGSSGANVLTF; cdr3_nt: TGTGCCAGCACGAGGGGAGACAGGGGATCCTCTGGGGCCAACGTCCTGACTTTC
d_call: -; v_call: TRBV3-1; clone_size: many; j_call: TRBJ2-1; cdr3_aa: CASSQGSPSVYNEQFF; cdr3_nt: TGTGCCAGCAGCCAAGGGAGCCCGTCGGTCTACAATGAGCAGTTCTTC
d_call: -; v_call: TRBV12-3/TRBV12-4; clone_size: few; j_call: TRBJ2-7; cdr3_aa: CASSQPRPGAEQYF; cdr3_nt: TGTGCCAGCAGTCAACCTCGGCCGGGGGCCGAGCAGTACTTC
d_call: TRBD1; v_call: TRBV20-1; clone_size: -; j_call: TRBJ2-7; cdr3_aa: CSAPAVRGWYEQYF; cdr3_nt: TGCAGTGCTCCAGCGGTCAGGGGGTGGTACGAGCAGTACTTC
d_call: -; v_call: TRBV7-6; clone_size: few; j_call: TRBJ1-1; cdr3_aa: CASSRGPANTEAFF; cdr3_nt: TGTGCCAGCAGCAGGGGTCCGGCGAACACTGAAGCTTTCTTT
d_call: TRBD1; v_call: TRBV4-1; clone_size: -; j_call: TRBJ2-2; cdr3_aa: CASSQRTGVSTGELFF; cdr3_nt: TGCGCCAGCAGCCAAAGGACAGGGGTTAGCACCGGGGAGCTGTTTTTT
d_call: TRBD2; v_call: TRBV2; clone_size: -; j_call: TRBJ2-2; cdr3_aa: CASSVLTSGSSGELFF; cdr3_nt: TGTGCCAGCAGTGTTCTGACTAGCGGGAGCTCCGGGGAGCTGTTTTTT
d_call: -; v_call: TRBV6-1; clone_size: -; j_call: TRBJ1-3; cdr3_aa: CASKTGNTIYF; cdr3_nt: TGTGCCAGCAAGACTGGAAACACCATATATTTT